The 9 T cell receptor beta chains below were found in one sample sequenced in a study of chronic HIV infection and antiretroviral therapy. TCRdb re-analysed the 5' RACE reads in MiXCR, keeping a single row per CDR3 protein. Among roughly 48,000 distinct CDR3 sequences listed, about a fifth were seen once. Material for sequencing was peripheral blood. The receptors were sampled from an adult who had HIV and had not received antiretroviral therapy, or was an uninfected healthy control (not recorded which).

The rearrangement links TRBV7-8 to TRBJ2-6, with 8 bases that match TRBD1. From germline, CDR1 is SGHVS and CDR2 FQNEAQ. This CDR3 region has 16 residues. V was pared by 4 bases and J by 4 bases, with 6 bases of the junction left unmatched. Here the CDR3 DNA reads TGTGCCAGCAGCTCTGGACAGGGAAACGGGGCCAACGTCCTGACTTTC. This encodes CASSSGQGNGANVLTF.

The J gene is TRBJ2-7, the V gene TRBV11-2; D might be TRBD2 (6 bases). Trimming removed 6 bases at V and 0 bases at J, with 15 bases between. The CDR3 is 15 amino acids. Germline assignment: CDR1 SGHAT and CDR2 FQNNGV. This chain's CDR3 is CASRSGDGSSYEQYF. The CDR3 DNA sequence: TGTGCCAGCAGGTCCGGGGACGGGAGCTCCTACGAGCAGTACTTC. The full variable domain, with the rest looked up from reference TRBV11-2 and TRBJ2-7, is EAGVAQSPRYKIIEKRQSVAFWCNPISGHATLYWYQQILGQGPKLLIQFQNNGVVDDSQLPKDRFSAERLKGVDSTLKIQPAKLEDSAVYLCASRSGDGSSYEQYFGPGTRLTVT.

This clonotype showed up just a few times. Here the CDR3 reads CASRVGDPANTQYF. CDR3 bases: TGTGCCAGCAGAGTTGGGGACCCCGCGAATACGCAGTATTTT. The rearrangement uses TRBV6-2 or TRBV6-3 and TRBJ2-3; tentatively, D is TRBD1 or TRBD2 (5 bases each). This CDR3 contains 14 residues. Trimming cost V 6 bases and J 7 bases, with 17 bases left between them. Germline-derived CDR1 and CDR2 are MNHEY and SVGEGT.

The V and J genes are TRBV29-1 and TRBJ1-5, with D possibly TRBD1 on 5 matching bases. Germline CDR1 is SQVTM and CDR2 is ANQGSEA. This CDR3 comprises 14 residues. V shed 7 bases and J shed 1 base, with 14 bases lying between them. The CDR3, as DNA: TGCAGCGCAGGGATGGGGTCGAGCAATCAGCCCCAGCATTTT. Translation: CSAGMGSSNQPQHF. Variable domain in full (rest from reference TRBV29-1 and TRBJ1-5): SAVISQKPSRDICQRGTSLTIQCQVDSQVTMMFWYRQQPGQSLTLIATANQGSEATYESGFVIDKFPISRPNLTFSTLTVSNMSPEDSSIYLCSAGMGSSNQPQHFGDGTRLSIL.

V usage is TRBV28 and J usage is TRBJ2-4; no clear D gene. Trimming removed 5 bases at V and 11 bases at J, with 16 bases between. Looked up from germline, CDR1 is MDHEN and CDR2 is SYDVKM. The CDR3 has 13 residues. The chain's CDR3 is CASSNRVTLFQYF. For the CDR3, the DNA is TGTGCCAGCAGTAACCGGGTCACCCTTTTTCAGTACTTC.

This clonotype was observed a few times. The chain combines TRBV20-1 with TRBJ2-2, with D uncertain. V gave up 5 bases and J gave up 7 bases, with 14 bases separating them. Germline CDR1 DFQATT, CDR2 SNEGSKA (reference sequence). The CDR3 is 13 amino acids. Here the CDR3 reads CSAPTFYGGELFF. In DNA, the CDR3 is TGCAGTGCTCCCACCTTCTATGGCGGGGAGCTGTTTTTT.

The chain links TRBV28 to TRBJ2-6; no definite D call. Germline values: CDR1 MDHEN, CDR2 SYDVKM. V lost 2 bases and J 0 bases, leaving 2 bases between the germline ends. This CDR3 is built from 14 residues. CDR3 bases: TGTGCCAGCAGTTTACCCTCTGGGGCCAACGTCCTGACTTTC. Translating it yields CASSLPSGANVLTF. Using reference TRBV28 and TRBJ2-6 for the parts outside the CDR3, the full variable domain is DVKVTQSSRYLVKRTGEKVFLECVQDMDHENMFWYRQDPGLGLRLIYFSYDVKMKEKGDIPEGYSVSREKKERFSLILESASTNQTSMYLCASSLPSGANVLTFGAGSRLTVL.

In this sample, this clonotype turned up a few times. The chain links TRBV10-2 to TRBJ1-6, with TRBD1 as a possible D gene (5 bases). This CDR3 comprises 15 residues. The germline gives CDR1 WSHSY, CDR2 SAAADI. The germline V and J ends were trimmed by 3 bases and 7 bases, with 13 bases remaining between them. CDR3 sequence reads: CASSDGGMRNSPLHF. In nucleotides, the CDR3 is TGCGCCAGCAGTGACGGGGGGATGAGGAATTCACCCCTCCACTTT.

As for this clonotype: This may stem from a read error, because a much larger clone lies one nucleotide away. The chain couples TRBV24-1 to TRBJ1-5, with D unclear. V gave up 3 bases and J gave up 7 bases, with 12 bases separating them. Germline V gene sequence: CDR1 KGHDR, CDR2 SFDVKD. The CDR3 has 14 residues. The CDR3 here is CATSDGWLGQPQHF. CDR3 DNA: TGTGCCACCAGTGATGGGTGGCTCGGGCAGCCCCAGCATTTT.